The present T cell receptor (beta chain) was sequenced within a study of a mutant IDH1 vaccine in newly diagnosed glioma (dated by TCRdb to the early 2020s). In the study overall: Patients were given eight vaccinations, in weeks 1, 3, 5, 7, 11, 15, 19 and 23, which matched visits V03 through V10. Of the 30 or so patients who were treated, approximately 62% were male and roughly 38% were female, and the mean age was around 41 years. Peripheral blood was drawn at six visits: V03 (baseline), V05, V07, V10, V12 and V13. For exploratory analyses, longitudinal TCRB deep sequencing was carried out in more than 20 treated patients wherever samples were available. Vaccination started 4-6 weeks after radiotherapy alone, or was given together with temozolomide cycles in the groups whose treatment included chemotherapy. Before enrollment, patients had received standard therapy of radiotherapy alone, temozolomide alone, or radiochemotherapy with temozolomide; most received the combination.

Reading the label with the study, this specimen's time point is: week 11, during vaccination. A 20-mer mutant IDH1 peptide at 300 micrograms in Montanide made up each vaccine dose, which was injected subcutaneously together with topical imiquimod. Donors had newly diagnosed WHO grade 3 or 4 IDH1-mutant astrocytomas with loss of nuclear ATRX. The samples were drawn from NOA16, a multicentre, single-arm, open-label phase I trial in Germany that tested a mutant IDH1 peptide vaccine in humans for the first time. Genomic DNA for TCRB sequencing was isolated from EDTA blood with the DNeasy Blood and Tissue Kit. Sequences SGHAT (CDR1) and FQNNGV (CDR2) are obtained from the germline V gene. Trimming removed 7 bases from V and 8 bases from J; the gene matches leave 7 bases unexplained. Its CDR3 holds 12 amino acids, cysteine through phenylalanine. CDR3 DNA is the only sequence kept; it has 36 bases, read in frame from the first base.

To prepare the library, the immunoSEQ multiplex PCR assay was applied. The hsTCRB Kit was used according to the manufacturer's protocol to amplify rearranged TCR beta chain sequences. Sequencing of TCRB libraries was carried out on an Illumina MiSeq. The authors processed their data as follows. Demultiplexing, trimming and gene mapping were performed with the kit vendor's proprietary platform. This is the immuneACCESS table as TCRdb keeps it, with only in-frame sequences that have V and J called. A part of the clones is gone; compared with another copy, unresolved V genes explain less than half, and the rest is unexplained. D and trimming come from the DNA, and the V and J calls and clone size come from that table. The table for this sample lists 45,000 to 65,000 clones; 91% of them were counted only once. The ten biggest clones cover 2% to 2.5% of the sample. The research as a whole found: Immune responses induced by the vaccine were seen in approximately 93% of patients across multiple MHC alleles. The authors stated that sample limitations prevented analyses of patient blood samples from being reproduced. Pseudoprogression seemed to be unrelated to changes in the top peripheral T cell clonotypes found by TCRB sequencing. Selection of PBMC samples for TCRB deep sequencing was based on availability.

Only one count was recorded for this clone. The specificity of this receptor is unknown. No much larger clone exists at a distance of one base, and base qualities are not known. Here the sequenced sample was PBMCs, taken from a glioma patient whose treatment included an IDH1 peptide vaccine. The receptor chain draws on TRBV11-2 and TRBJ1-1, and 7 junction bases match TRBD1. The receptor comes from a man aged 50 to 59 with glioma. In nucleotide form, the sequence is TGTGCCAGCACTCAACAGGGGATCGAAGCTTTCTTT. This gives the protein CASTQQGIEAFF.